This entry describes one TCR beta chain. Its cognate antigen is unknown. This sample is part of a study of T cells in localized non-small cell lung cancer. Study-wide points: Heterogeneity within the tumor remains possible, as just one region underwent sequencing. Across samples, adjacent lung featured a median roughly 62 of the top 100 tumor clones.

Profiled with immunoSEQ multiplex PCR; TCRdb holds only in-frame clones, not every one. Altogether tens of thousands of clones are present, 80% to 85% being singletons, with the ten largest covering 4.8%. CDR3 size: 14 residues. The germline V gene encodes CDR1 SQVTM and CDR2 ANQGSEA. Trimming at V came to 2 bases and at J to 6 bases, leaving 8 bases not matched to a gene. The sample consisted of PBMCs, taken before any cancer treatment. The chain has TRBV29-1 and TRBJ1-2, with TRBD1 identical over 8 bases. The TCR originated in a man between 40 and 69 years old with stage II lung adenocarcinoma. The CDR3 region has the DNA TGCAGCGTTGAAACAGGGCAGGGGGCAGATGGCTACACCTTC. Amino acids: CSVETGQGADGYTF.